Below are 22 T cell receptor beta chains sequenced from a single sample in a study of cytomegalovirus exposure and HLA in healthy donors. PCR used 60 Vbeta primers and 13 Jbeta primers. TCRdb's copy holds only in-frame clones and misses some; the assay was immunoSEQ multiplex PCR. This sample carries some 150,000 clones, over 8% of them seen once, and the ten largest clones take 1.5% to 2%. The sequenced sample was PBMCs. The receptors stem from a male donor in good health and CMV-seronegative.

The chain couples TRBV7-8 to TRBJ1-5; no firm D call. V lost 5 bases to trimming and J lost 1 base, with 9 bases between them. CDR1 is SGHVS and CDR2 is FQNEAQ in the germline V gene. The CDR3 length is 14 residues. The CDR3 nucleotides read TGTGCCAGCAGCCCCTTTATAAGCAATCAGCCCCAGCATTTT. Protein: CASSPFISNQPQHF.

The table lists this clone with a few counts. This rearrangement joins TRBV4-1 to TRBJ2-1; 10 bases are a match to TRBD2. Germline V lookup: CDR1 MGHRA, CDR2 YSYEKL. Trimming at V came to 5 bases and at J to 4 bases, leaving 11 bases not matched to a gene. The CDR3 is 17 amino acids. CDR3 loop: CASSWGPGTSDYNEQFF. The DNA of the CDR3 is TGCGCCAGCAGCTGGGGACCCGGGACTAGCGATTACAATGAGCAGTTCTTC.

CDR3 sequence reads: CASSRTSGRNSYNEQFF. CDR3 in DNA: TGTGCCAGCAGCCGGACTAGCGGGAGGAACTCCTACAATGAGCAGTTCTTC. The V and J genes are TRBV7-9 and TRBJ2-1, with TRBD2 matching 14 bases. This CDR3 region has 17 residues. Germline loops: CDR1 SEHNR, CDR2 FQNEAQ (reference sequence). Losses at the gene ends were 5 bases for V and 0 bases for J; bases not matched to a gene: 3. The variable domain in full, with the rest retrieved from reference TRBV7-9 and TRBJ2-1, is DTGVSQNPRHKITKRGQNVTFRCDPISEHNRLYWYRQTLGQGPEFLTYFQNEAQLEKSRLLSDRFSAERPKGSFSTLEIQRTEQGDSAMYLCASSRTSGRNSYNEQFFGPGTRLTVL.

V is TRBV18 and J is TRBJ1-2, with 9 bases that match TRBD1. In germline, CDR1 is KGHSH, CDR2 LQKENI. The junction had 15 bases not matched to a gene; V was cut back by 5 bases and J by 8 bases. This CDR3 comprises 16 residues. CDR3 region: CASSSQADRGTRGYTF. The CDR3 DNA follows: TGTGCCAGCTCATCTCAGGCCGACAGGGGGACGAGAGGCTACACCTTC.

This clone has only a few counts. V usage is TRBV19 and J usage is TRBJ1-1; no definite D call. Germline V gene data show CDR1 as LNHDA and CDR2 as SQIVND (reference sequence). V was cut by 3 bases and J by 4 bases, with 9 bases left in between. The CDR3 spans 13 residues. The CDR3, as DNA: TGTGCCAGTAGTATCTGGGGAGGCACTGAAGCTTTCTTT. It encodes CASSIWGGTEAFF.

This clone was picked up a small number of times. This chain uses TRBV7-2 with TRBJ1-1; D remains unclear. The CDR3 is 14 amino acids. With 3 bases removed from V and 3 bases from J, the gap between germline ends came to 11 bases. Germline loops: CDR1 SGHTA, CDR2 FQGNSA. Here the CDR3 reads CASSFLRVDTEAFF. The CDR3 bases are TGTGCCAGCAGCTTTTTACGGGTAGACACTGAAGCTTTCTTT.

This clone was observed a handful of times. The gene calls are TRBV2 and TRBJ1-3; no definite D call. V was shortened by 1 base and J by 0 bases, with 7 bases between the two germline ends. From germline, CDR1 is SNHLY and CDR2 FYNNEI. This CDR3 has 15 amino acids. For the CDR3, the DNA is TGTGCCAGCAGTGAAGGGTACAGCTCTGGAAACACCATATATTTT. Its protein product is CASSEGYSSGNTIYF.

The chain has TRBV2 and TRBJ2-5, with TRBD1 identical over 9 bases. V shed 7 bases, J shed 6 bases, and the junction held 12 bases outside the gene matches. Germline CDR1 is SNHLY and CDR2 is FYNNEI. The CDR3 has 15 amino acids. CDR3 nucleotide sequence: TGTGCCAGCATTCGAAGCGGGGACAGGGAAAAGACCCAGTACTTC. It encodes CASIRSGDREKTQYF.

This clone was seen more than once but under ten times. V usage is TRBV5-6 and J usage is TRBJ2-3, with D unresolved. The CDR3 has 12 residues. Trimming took 1 base from V and 4 from J, leaving 4 bases between them. Germline CDR1 SGHDT, CDR2 YYEEEE. CDR3 DNA: TGTGCCAGCAGCTTGTACTCAGATACGCAGTATTTT. Encoded protein: CASSLYSDTQYF. Looking up the rest from reference TRBV5-6 and TRBJ2-3 gives the full variable domain: DAGVTQSPTHLIKTRGQQVTLRCSPKSGHDTVSWYQQALGQGPQFIFQYYEEEERQRGNFPDRFSGHQFPNYSSELNVNALLLGDSALYLCASSLYSDTQYFGPGTRLTVL.

The chain couples TRBV9 to TRBJ1-1, with TRBD1 matching 7 bases. V was clipped by 5 bases and J by 0 bases; unmatched bases: 4. This CDR3 is built from 14 residues. Germline CDR1 reads SGDLS; CDR2 reads YYNGEE. Here the CDR3 DNA reads TGTGCCAGCAGTCCGACAGGGATGAACACTGAAGCTTTCTTT. Protein product: CASSPTGMNTEAFF.

This clone was counted only a few times. The V and J genes are TRBV9 and TRBJ2-1; 9 bases align to TRBD2. The V segment lost 0 bases and the J segment 4 bases; nucleotides outside the gene matches: 5. This CDR3 has 16 amino acids. CDR1 is SGDLS and CDR2 is YYNGEE in the germline V gene. Written as DNA, the CDR3 is TGTGCCAGCAGCGTAGGAGGACTAGCGAAGTACAATGAGCAGTTCTTC. It is translated as CASSVGGLAKYNEQFF.

The CDR3 sequence is CASSPPTGQGTYEQYF. Written as DNA, the CDR3 is TGTGCCAGCAGCCCCCCCACGGGACAGGGGACCTACGAGCAGTACTTC. The gene calls are TRBV7-9 and TRBJ2-7; TRBD1 aligns across 10 bases. Losses at the gene ends were 5 bases for V and 2 bases for J; bases not matched to a gene: 9. Germline lookup yields CDR1 SEHNR and CDR2 FQNEAQ (reference sequence). The length of the CDR3 is 16 residues.

This chain connects TRBV6-5 to TRBJ2-7; 9 bases match TRBD1. With V trimmed by 3 bases and J by 0 bases, 6 bases remained unmatched. Germline V gene lookup returns CDR1 MNHEY and CDR2 SVGAGI. The CDR3 contains 16 residues. The CDR3 loop is CASSYKGQGSSYEQYF. DNA for the CDR3: TGTGCCAGCAGTTATAAGGGACAGGGAAGCTCCTACGAGCAGTACTTC.

A single count supports this clone. This chain joins TRBV21-1 and TRBJ1-6; the DNA was not compared with TRBD1, the D call given in the table. TRBV21-1 is flagged as a pseudogene. CDR3 length: 18 amino acids. The CDR3 sequence is CASSTKAKTGFYNSPLHF. As DNA, the CDR3 is TGTGCCAGCAGCACCAAAGCCAAGACAGGGTTTTATAATTCACCCCTCCACTTT.

J is TRBJ1-2 and V is TRBV10-3; TRBD1 aligns across 10 bases. Germline CDR1 and CDR2: ENHRY and SYGVKD. The CDR3 is 15 residues long. V shed 10 bases, J shed 3 bases, and the junction held 11 bases outside the gene matches. The CDR3 DNA sequence: TGTGCCACTCAGACGACAGGGGGCGAGGACTATGGCTACACCTTC. Amino acids: CATQTTGGEDYGYTF.

This chain links TRBV29-1 with TRBJ2-3; 8 bases are shared with TRBD2. The CDR3 is 16 amino acids. V lost 7 bases, J lost 5 bases, and 17 bases stayed unmatched. CDR1 is SQVTM and CDR2 is ANQGSEA in the germline V gene. CDR3 bases: TGCAGCGCTATAACGGACGACGGGGCGGGAGGAGATACGCAGTATTTT. It codes for CSAITDDGAGGDTQYF.

The J gene is TRBJ2-5, the V gene TRBV5-4, with D possibly being TRBD2 (7 bases). The CDR3 length is 15 residues. Looked up from germline, CDR1 is SGHNT and CDR2 is YYREEE (reference sequence). Between the trimmed V and J ends, which lost 3 bases and 3 bases, there was a span of 15 bases. The CDR3 here is CASSSPREGEETQYF. In DNA form, the CDR3 reads TGTGCCAGCAGCTCCCCCAGGGAGGGGGAAGAGACCCAGTACTTC.

This chain links TRBV6-1 with TRBJ1-5; 8 nucleotides agree with TRBD1. V gave up 0 bases and J gave up 3 bases; unmatched junction bases: 7. From germline, CDR1 is MNHNS and CDR2 SASEGT. The CDR3 has 17 residues. The CDR3 loop is CASSEAPDRVDNQPQHF. The CDR3 coding sequence is TGTGCCAGCAGTGAAGCGCCGGACAGGGTAGACAATCAGCCCCAGCATTTT.

The chain joins TRBV10-2 to TRBJ1-2; D is undetermined. Germline V gene data show CDR1 as WSHSY and CDR2 as SAAADI. The CDR3 runs 12 residues. V was shortened by 8 bases and J by 4 bases, with 11 bases between the two germline ends. The CDR3 loop reads CASGEGGYGYTF. The CDR3 DNA is TGCGCCAGCGGAGAAGGAGGCTATGGCTACACCTTC.

This clone was seen a few times. V is TRBV4-3 and J is TRBJ1-4; 7 bases fit TRBD1. The CDR3 sequence is 15 residues long. The germline CDR1 and CDR2 sequences are LGHNA and YSLEER. Germline trimming cut 0 bases from V and 7 bases from J; bases unmatched to any gene: 5. The DNA of the CDR3 is TGCGCCAGCAGCCAAGACGGGCAGGGGGTTGAAAAACTGTTTTTT. This encodes CASSQDGQGVEKLFF.

Note on this clone: Germline and junction disagree at one end, which may indicate a read error. This sequence joins TRBV5-1 and TRBJ2-1; D is unclear. Germline V lookup: CDR1 SGHRS, CDR2 YFSETQ. The CDR3 spans 14 residues. The CDR3 reads CASSLGQAVNGQFF. As DNA, the CDR3 is TGCGCCAGCAGCTTAGGCCAGGCCGTGAATGGGCAGTTCTTC.

This clone was counted a few times. This chain connects TRBV7-2 to TRBJ2-6, with 12 bases identical to TRBD2. The length of the CDR3 is 17 residues. Trimming took 4 bases from V and 2 from J; bases not matched to a gene: 3. The germline V gene has CDR1 SGHTA and CDR2 FQGNSA. CDR3 residues: CASSSGLAGTGANVLTF. DNA of the CDR3: TGTGCCAGCAGCTCTGGACTAGCGGGAACTGGGGCCAACGTCCTGACTTTC.